These T cell receptor beta chains were read from a single sample in a study of spatial heterogeneity in lung cancer. One entry per CDR3 protein, called by TCRdb with MiXCR from the 5' RACE reads. Of more than 45,000 distinct CDR3 sequences detected, over 4.5% appear once; the ten largest clones hold around 10%. The sample in question was PBMCs, obtained at surgery. These receptors were obtained from a male donor with early-stage non-small cell lung cancer. CDR3s include the opening cysteine and the closing phenylalanine or tryptophan. A D gene is named only where the DNA matches it firmly. Expanded clones are given a class, and other clones once, few, many or no size at all.

V gene	D gene	J gene	CDR3 length	clone size	CDR3 DNA	CDR3 protein
TRBV5-1	TRBD2	TRBJ2-2	17	few	TGCGCCAGCAGCTTGGGGGCTAGCGGGAGTTACACCGGGGAGCTGTTTTTT	CASSLGASGSYTGELFF
TRBV11-2	NA	TRBJ2-7	13	many	TGTGCCAGCAGCCGTACAGTCGGGTACGAGCAGTACTTC	CASSRTVGYEQYF
TRBV5-1	NA	TRBJ2-7	13	NA	TGCGCCAGCAGCCCCCAGGCGACGGGCGAGCAGTACTTC	CASSPQATGEQYF
TRBV4-3	TRBD2	TRBJ2-1	17	many	TGCGCCAGCAGCCCTAGACTAGCGGGAAGTAGATTCAATGAGCAGTTCTTC	CASSPRLAGSRFNEQFF
TRBV6-1	NA	TRBJ2-1	15	many	TGTGCCAGCACCGGAGACTACCGGTCCTACAATGAGCAGTTCTTC	CASTGDYRSYNEQFF
TRBV14	NA	TRBJ2-3	15	many	TGTGCCAGCCAAGAAGGGAGGTCCGTCGCAGATACGCAGTATTTT	CASQEGRSVADTQYF
TRBV6-1	NA	TRBJ1-4	16	many	TGTGCCAGCAGTGACCCTCACAGGGTACTAGGCGAAAAACTGTTTTTT	CASSDPHRVLGEKLFF
TRBV18	NA	TRBJ1-5	13	many	TGTGCCAGCTCAGCTGATGGCGGTCAGCCCCAGCATTTT	CASSADGGQPQHF
TRBV4-3	NA	TRBJ2-1	13	many	TGCGCCAGCAGCCAAGATTGGGGTAGTGAGCAGTTCTTC	CASSQDWGSEQFF
TRBV12-3/TRBV12-4	NA	TRBJ2-1	15	many	TGTGCCAGCAGTTTGGGATCGTCGGGAGACAATGAGCAGTTCTTC	CASSLGSSGDNEQFF
TRBV7-2	NA	TRBJ2-7	15	many	TGTGCCAGCAGCTTAGATGTCAGGGGGGCTCTCGAGCAGTACTTC	CASSLDVRGALEQYF
TRBV18	NA	TRBJ1-5	16	few	TGTGCCAGCTCACCTCCAGGGTCCTATAGCAATCAGCCCCAGCATTTT	CASSPPGSYSNQPQHF
TRBV20-1	NA	TRBJ2-3	15	NA	TGCAGTGCTAGGGAGACTTTTTCTTCCACAGATACGCAGTATTTT	CSARETFSSTDTQYF
TRBV6-2/TRBV6-3	NA	TRBJ2-3	14	many	TGTGCCAGCAGCTGGTCCGACCGCAAGGATACGCAGTATTTT	CASSWSDRKDTQYF
TRBV25-1	TRBD1	TRBJ1-1	14	NA	TGTGCCAGCAGAGAGACAGGGTGGAACACTGAAGCTTTCTTT	CASRETGWNTEAFF
TRBV7-2	TRBD2	TRBJ2-7	16	many	TGTGCCAGCAGACTAGCGGGCGGGATTGACTCCTACGAGCAGTACTTC	CASRLAGGIDSYEQYF
TRBV10-3	TRBD2	TRBJ2-1	13	many	TGTGCCGCCCAGACTAGCGGGGGCAATGAGCAGTTCTTC	CAAQTSGGNEQFF